This T cell receptor beta chain was sequenced during a study of blood T cell repertoires in COVID-19. Study overall: Material from acute and convalescent COVID-19 was sourced from the United States, Italy and Spain. The analysed material was cDNA or gDNA that came from T cells, B-cell-depleted T cells, or PBMCs.

With V trimmed by 6 bases and J by 0 bases, 16 bases remained unmatched. This CDR3 has 19 residues. Germline V lookup: CDR1 MDHEN, CDR2 SYDVKM. Authors' analysis steps: Scientists estimated how many nucleated cells there were by amplifying reference gene primers. This table comes from immunoSEQ multiplex PCR, and its TCRdb copy is limited to in-frame clones, with some not included. The D gene and trimming were derived from the DNA, and the V and J assignments and clone size from that table. The sample consists of over 90,000 clones, around 87% of them appearing once. V and J are TRBV28 and TRBJ2-3; TRBD2 matches 9 bases. Sequencing was carried out using peripheral blood. The sequence came from a man aged 45-65 years with active or convalescent COVID-19. The CDR3: CASSSPGASGALSTDTQYF. The DNA of the CDR3 is TGTGCCAGCAGCTCCCCAGGGGCTAGCGGGGCCTTGAGCACAGATACGCAGTATTTT.